The entry below describes one TCR beta chain. These data originate in a study of PD-1 blockade in mismatch repair-deficient tumors. Profiled with immunoSEQ multiplex PCR; TCRdb holds only in-frame clones, not every one. The table has roughly 14,000 clones, more than 70% seen once. This CDR3 contains 18 residues. Germline lookup yields CDR1 LGHNA and CDR2 YNFKEQ. The V end lost 0 bases, the J end lost 4 bases, and 19 bases lay between the germline ends. This TCR was sampled from an adult with mismatch repair-deficient cancer. Material: PBMCs, obtained before pembrolizumab treatment. The chain links TRBV4-2 to TRBJ1-5, with D possibly TRBD1 on 6 matching bases. CDR3 coding DNA: TGTGCCAGCAGCCAAGAGAGGGGGGGCAGTATCGAAAATCAGCCCCAGCATTTT. Translation gives CASSQERGGSIENQPQHF.